Listed below are T cell receptor beta chains from one sample, sequenced in a study of blood T cell repertoires in COVID-19. Method: immunoSEQ multiplex PCR; TCRdb's copy keeps in-frame clones and lacks some. The table includes hundreds of thousands of clones, more than 80% detected once. Sequenced sample: PBMCs or T cells enriched from blood (not recorded which). These receptors were obtained from a man between 25 and 39 years old who had recovered from COVID-19. Both conserved end residues are part of each CDR3.

j_call v_call cdr3_aa
TRBJ2-1 TRBV18 CASSPLASDSYNEQFF
TRBJ1-5 TRBV28 CASSSLGQGGGNQPQHF
TRBJ2-1 TRBV3-1/TRBV3-2 CASSQEQLIYNEQFF
TRBJ2-5 TRBV5-6 CASSLGVRGPETQYF
TRBJ1-2 TRBV7-2 CASSLARGFNYGYTF
TRBJ2-5 TRBV30 CAWSRAGQSGTETQYF
TRBJ2-7 TRBV7-6 CASSNTGGYGQYF
TRBJ1-2 TRBV27 CASSSDRTGGGYTF
TRBJ1-2 TRBV3-1/TRBV3-2 CASSQDSGGYGYTF
TRBJ1-3 TRBV4-1 CASSPGQVGNTIYF
TRBJ2-2 TRBV10-2 CASLTSGKAGELFF
TRBJ2-1 TRBV19 CASSLRTSGRAGNEQFF
TRBJ2-7 TRBV19 CASTATGTSVYEQYF
TRBJ1-4 TRBV7-8 CASSQYSNEKLFF
TRBJ1-1 TRBV5-1 CASSFDRTGGTEAFF
TRBJ2-3 TRBV14 CASSQTTGRDTQYF
TRBJ1-2 TRBV13 CASSSFYPTGAGIGYTF
TRBJ1-5 TRBV28 CASSSGQGASNQPQHF
TRBJ2-5 TRBV7-6 CASSLAGTSRETQYF
TRBJ2-1 TRBV7-9 CASSLAPGLAGSYNEQFF
TRBJ2-2 TRBV6-5 CASSIGANTGELFF
TRBJ1-5 TRBV18 CASLFKLGTNQPQHF